This TCR beta chain is drawn from a study of regulatory T cells in long-lasting Graves disease. Time point reported: newly diagnosed GD, antithyroid drugs for less than 3 months. PBMCs were the source of the RNA used for TCR sequencing. CDR3 regions were amplified by Arm-PCR using iRepertoire HTBI primers to build TCR beta libraries. TCRdb re-called the multiplex PCR reads with MiXCR, one entry per CDR3 protein. The table includes 300,000 to 400,000 distinct CDR3 sequences, around 15% detected once. This clonotype was observed at least ten times. Per germline, CDR1 SNHLY and CDR2 FYNNEI. V lost 4 bases to trimming and J lost 3 bases, with 7 bases between them. This CDR3 spans 13 amino acids. The sample was also linked to a second study, of T cells in Graves' hyperthyroidism and ophthalmopathy.

This sequence originates from a man aged 40-50 years with Graves disease. The genes are TRBV2 and TRBJ1-5; D is undetermined. Sequencing used peripheral blood mononuclear cells (PBMCs), obtained at new diagnosis, from a patient treated with antithyroid drugs. The CDR3 reads CASSVWHNQPQHF. CDR3 bases: TGTGCCAGCAGTGTCTGGCACAATCAGCCCCAGCATTTT.